The 25 T cell receptor beta chains reported below all come from one sample, sequenced in a study of blood T cell repertoires in COVID-19. Measured with immunoSEQ multiplex PCR; TCRdb has only the in-frame clones, and not every one. The table records over 300,000 clones, over 75% of them present only once. The sequenced sample was PBMCs or T cells enriched from blood (not recorded which). The receptors derive from a young woman who had recovered from COVID-19.

This clone was seen a few times. The chain links TRBV10-1 to TRBJ1-1, with no clear D. The ends were cut back, 5 bases at V and 3 bases at J, with 10 bases in the middle. CDR1 and CDR2 from the germline V gene are WNHNN and SYGVQD (reference sequence). The CDR3 is 13 amino acids. CDR3 residues: CASSSGVDTEAFF. DNA of the CDR3: TGCGCCAGCAGTTCCGGGGTGGACACTGAAGCTTTCTTT.

V is TRBV5-5 and J is TRBJ2-2; no definite D call. The germline V gene has CDR1 SGHKS and CDR2 YYEKEE (reference sequence). Deletions cut 5 bases from V and 6 bases from J, with 14 bases between. This CDR3 contains 14 residues. Written as DNA, the CDR3 is TGTGCCAGCAGTTATACCCGGAGCGCCGGGGAGCTGTTTTTT. Protein sequence: CASSYTRSAGELFF.

Points on this clone: The junction does not match germline at one end; this may be a read error. V gene TRBV7-7 combines with J gene TRBJ2-1; 8 nucleotides align to TRBD1. The CDR3 is made up of 14 amino acids. CDR1 SSHAT and CDR2 FNYEAQ come from the germline V gene (reference sequence). The CDR3 loop reads CASSLQPGGNEQFF. The CDR3 bases are TGTGCTAGCAGCTTACAACCAGGGGGCAACGAGCAGTTCTTC. The whole variable domain, remainder taken from reference TRBV7-7 and TRBJ2-1, is GAGVSQSPRYKVTKRGQDVTLRCDPISSHATLYWYQQALGQGPEFLTYFNYEAQPDKSGLPSDRFSAERPEGSISTLTIQRTEQRDSAMYRCASSLQPGGNEQFFGPGTRLTVL.

This chain connects TRBV2 to TRBJ2-3, with D possibly being TRBD2 (6 bases). The CDR3 contains 18 residues. V was clipped by 4 bases and J by 2 bases, with 22 bases between them. Germline values: CDR1 SNHLY, CDR2 FYNNEI. In nucleotides, the CDR3 is TGTGCCAGCAGTGGGTACGGGGGAGGAGTAGGAGACACAGATACGCAGTATTTT. Its translation is CASSGYGGGVGDTDTQYF.

The rearrangement links TRBV2 to TRBJ1-5; no clear D gene. V lost 7 bases and J 3 bases, leaving 10 bases between the germline ends. Germline CDR1 is SNHLY and CDR2 is FYNNEI. The CDR3 is 13 residues long. The DNA of the CDR3 is TGTGCCAGCACCTTGGTAGACAATCAGCCCCAGCATTTT. Encoded protein: CASTLVDNQPQHF.

This clone was seen a few times. The chain recombines TRBV6-5 with TRBJ1-2, with 10 nucleotides matching TRBD1. V was pared by 6 bases and J by 8 bases, with 9 bases of the junction left unmatched. Germline loops: CDR1 MNHEY, CDR2 SVGAGI. CDR3 length: 14 amino acids. In DNA form, the CDR3 reads TGTGCCAGCAGCTTAGCCGGGACAGGGGTAGGCTACACCTTC. It is translated as CASSLAGTGVGYTF.

V usage is TRBV5-4 and J usage is TRBJ1-2; D is ambiguous. The V gene lost 5 bases and the J gene lost 6 bases, with 29 bases spanning the gap. The CDR3 contains 18 residues. CDR1 is SGHNT, CDR2 YYREEE, per germline (reference sequence). DNA of the CDR3: TGTGCCAGCAGTTCAGTTGTTATTTTGGGCCGGCCCGGCGATGGCTACACCTTC. It yields the protein CASSSVVILGRPGDGYTF.

This chain uses TRBV7-8 with TRBJ2-2; a weak D match, TRBD1 (5 bases). Germline V gene sequence: CDR1 SGHVS, CDR2 FQNEAQ. Trimming left V 9 bases short and J 0 bases short, with 11 bases between. The CDR3 runs 14 residues. This chain's CDR3 is CASSDNSNTGELFF. CDR3 bases: TGTGCCAGTTCGGACAATTCGAACACCGGGGAGCTGTTTTTT.

The CDR3 region has the DNA TGCGCCAGCAGCTTGAAGGGGGCGTTAGAGCAGTACTTC. Translating it yields CASSLKGALEQYF. The chain recombines TRBV5-1 with TRBJ2-7, with 7 bases that match TRBD1. This CDR3 spans 13 amino acids. The V segment lost 1 base and the J segment 7 bases; nucleotides outside the gene matches: 5. Germline values: CDR1 SGHRS, CDR2 YFSETQ.

J is TRBJ1-6 and V is TRBV5-4, with 7 bases that match TRBD1. Germline V gene data show CDR1 as SGHNT and CDR2 as YYREEE (reference sequence). Trimming removed 4 bases from V and 2 bases from J; junction bases left unmatched: 9. This CDR3 has 17 amino acids. The CDR3 protein is CASSPRQGATYNSPLHF. CDR3 nucleotides: TGTGCCAGCAGCCCAAGACAGGGAGCGACCTATAATTCACCCCTCCACTTT.

Here the CDR3 DNA reads TGTGCCAGCAGCCCCCGACAGGCAGTAACTGGCTACACCTTC. It specifies CASSPRQAVTGYTF. This sequence joins TRBV7-9 and TRBJ1-2, with D possibly being TRBD1 (6 bases). Germline V gene lookup returns CDR1 SEHNR and CDR2 FQNEAQ (reference sequence). CDR3 size: 14 residues. The V end was cut by 5 bases, the J end by 7 bases, with 17 bases between.

The count of this clone is one. The J gene is TRBJ2-3, the V gene TRBV19; 14 positions agree with TRBD2. This CDR3 comprises 16 residues. With V trimmed by 3 bases and J by 8 bases, 7 bases remained unmatched. Germline-derived CDR1 and CDR2 are LNHDA and SQIVND (reference sequence). The CDR3 DNA is TGTGCCAGTAGTATCGGGGGGACTAGCGGGAGCCGTACGCAGTATTTT. Translated, it gives CASSIGGTSGSRTQYF.

This chain uses TRBV6-5 with TRBJ1-2; D might be TRBD1 (5 bases). Deletions cut 4 bases from V and 4 bases from J, with 16 bases between. Germline V lookup: CDR1 MNHEY, CDR2 SVGAGI. The CDR3 loop spans 15 amino acids. The CDR3 DNA reads TGTGCCAGCAGTTCCCGGGGGGGAGGGAGCTATGGCTACACCTTC. It specifies CASSSRGGGSYGYTF.

The chain carries TRBV19 and TRBJ1-6; the match to TRBD1 covers 9 bases. Trimming cost V 3 bases and J 10 bases; bases outside gene matches: 7. The germline V gene encodes CDR1 LNHDA and CDR2 SQIVND (reference sequence). The CDR3 covers 15 residues. The CDR3 DNA follows: TGTGCCAGTAGTATTTTACAGGGGGCGAAATCACCCCTCCACTTT. This gives the protein CASSILQGAKSPLHF.

This sequence joins TRBV6-5 and TRBJ1-6; D uncertain. V dropped 5 bases and J dropped 4 bases, with 6 bases sitting between them. The CDR3 spans 13 residues. Germline V gene lookup returns CDR1 MNHEY and CDR2 SVGAGI. CDR3 nucleotide sequence: TGTGCCAGCAGTCCCGGGTATAATTCACCCCTCCACTTT. Translating it yields CASSPGYNSPLHF.

The rearrangement uses TRBV9 and TRBJ2-1, with a weak D call TRBD1 (5 bases). Germline V gives CDR1 SGDLS, CDR2 YYNGEE. The CDR3 loop spans 15 amino acids. Deletions cut 6 bases from V and 1 base from J, with 14 bases between. As DNA, the CDR3 is TGTGCCAGCACCTTAACAGGAAATTCCTACAATGAGCAGTTCTTC. Translation gives CASTLTGNSYNEQFF.

The genes are TRBV30 and TRBJ1-5; 10 nucleotides align to TRBD1. The CDR3 covers 13 residues. CDR1 is GTSNPN, CDR2 SVGIG, per germline (reference sequence). The trim removed 7 bases at V and 4 bases at J, leaving 4 bases unmatched. The CDR3 DNA reads as TGTGCCTCTGACAGGGGGCAGAATCAGCCCCAGCATTTT. Its translation is CASDRGQNQPQHF.

The chain couples TRBV9 to TRBJ2-7, with TRBD2 identical over 9 bases. Germline V gene sequence: CDR1 SGDLS, CDR2 YYNGEE. The CDR3 contains 16 residues. V dropped 2 bases and J dropped 3; count of bases not matched to a gene: 9. CDR3 region: CASSVPLAGDGYEQYF. The CDR3, as DNA: TGTGCCAGCAGCGTTCCCTTAGCGGGAGACGGCTACGAGCAGTACTTC. The variable domain in full, with the rest retrieved from reference TRBV9 and TRBJ2-7, is DSGVTQTPKHLITATGQRVTLRCSPRSGDLSVYWYQQSLDQGLQFLIQYYNGEERAKGNILERFSAQQFPDLHSELNLSSLELGDSALYFCASSVPLAGDGYEQYFGPGTRLTVT.

The chain couples TRBV21-1 to TRBJ2-7; TRBD1 reflects the table's D call only, with no check against the DNA. TRBV21-1 is termed a pseudogene. CDR3 length equals 16 residues. The CDR3 DNA sequence: TGTGCCAGCAGCAAAGAGATCAGGGGAATCACCTACGAGCAGTACTTC. Its protein is CASSKEIRGITYEQYF.

The J gene is TRBJ2-1, the V gene TRBV12-5, with 8 bases fitting TRBD2. Trimming took 6 bases from V and 3 from J; bases not matched to a gene: 7. CDR3 length: 15 residues. Germline V CDR1 and CDR2: LGHNT, FRNRAP. The DNA for the CDR3 is TGTGCTAGTGGACCCGGACTAGCAGACTACAATGAGCAGTTCTTC. Protein sequence: CASGPGLADYNEQFF.

Only one count was recorded for this clone. The chain recombines TRBV6-5 with TRBJ2-7; 7 nucleotides line up with TRBD2. V was clipped by 6 bases and J by 4 bases; unmatched bases: 9. This CDR3 contains 14 residues. CDR1 is MNHEY and CDR2 is SVGAGI in the germline V gene. CDR3 DNA: TGTGCCAGCAGGAGCTCCGGGGGGAGGTACGAGCAGTACTTC. It yields the protein CASRSSGGRYEQYF.

The V call is TRBV7-6, the J call TRBJ2-3; 7 bases match TRBD2. The CDR3 is 19 amino acids. The trim removed 3 bases at V and 6 bases at J, leaving 21 bases unmatched. Germline V lookup: CDR1 SGHVS, CDR2 FNYEAQ. The CDR3 protein is CASSLSSGGAPTQWDTQYF. The CDR3 bases are TGTGCCAGCAGCTTGTCTAGCGGAGGGGCCCCGACACAATGGGATACGCAGTATTTT.

The gene calls are TRBV19 and TRBJ2-7; 7 bases match TRBD1. The CDR3 runs to 18 residues. Germline V CDR1 and CDR2: LNHDA, SQIVND (reference sequence). Trimming took 1 base from V and 0 from J; bases not matched to a gene: 12. DNA of the CDR3: TGTGCCAGTAGTATAGCGAGCGGCGGACAGGTCAGCTCCTACGAGCAGTACTTC. It encodes CASSIASGGQVSSYEQYF.

This chain links TRBV7-3 with TRBJ2-1; D unclear. V was cut by 0 bases and J by 2 bases, with 8 bases left in between. The CDR3 length is 15 residues. CDR1 SGHTA and CDR2 FQGTGA come from the germline V gene. CDR3 region: CASSLTANPYNEQFF. CDR3 in DNA: TGTGCCAGCAGCTTAACAGCGAACCCCTACAATGAGCAGTTCTTC.

CDR3 sequence: CASTQPGQGSYGYTF. CDR3 nucleotide sequence: TGTGCCAGCACTCAACCGGGACAGGGTTCCTATGGCTACACCTTC. The chain uses TRBV28 and TRBJ1-2; TRBD1 agrees at 9 bases. Looked up from germline, CDR1 is MDHEN and CDR2 is SYDVKM. V lost 7 bases to trimming and J lost 4 bases; unmatched junction nucleotides: 10. This CDR3 has 15 amino acids.